These 8 T cell receptor beta chains originate from one sample sequenced in a study of T cell responses to AZD1222 COVID-19 vaccine. Measured with immunoSEQ multiplex PCR; TCRdb has only the in-frame clones, and not every one. The sample consists of 110,000 to 150,000 clones, about 92% of them appearing once. Sequencing was performed on peripheral blood, taken on day 0 of AZD1222 vaccination. Receptors were obtained from an adult in good health.

V is TRBV28 and J is TRBJ2-7; D is perhaps TRBD1 (5 bases). Trimming removed 8 bases at V and 4 bases at J, with 21 bases between. Germline V gene lookup returns CDR1 MDHEN and CDR2 SYDVKM. The CDR3 extends over 15 amino acids. Here the CDR3 reads CASEPGPQGLYEQYF. CDR3 bases: TGTGCCAGCGAACCGGGCCCTCAGGGCCTTTACGAGCAGTACTTC. The full variable domain, with the rest looked up from reference TRBV28 and TRBJ2-7, is DVKVTQSSRYLVKRTGEKVFLECVQDMDHENMFWYRQDPGLGLRLIYFSYDVKMKEKGDIPEGYSVSREKKERFSLILESASTNQTSMYLCASEPGPQGLYEQYFGPGTRLTVT.

The chain uses TRBV6-6 and TRBJ1-1; weak D call: TRBD1 (6 bases). Germline V gene data show CDR1 as MNHNY and CDR2 as SVGAGI (reference sequence). The CDR3 has 14 amino acids. Trimming cost V 4 bases and J 4 bases, with 13 bases left between them. In DNA form, the CDR3 reads TGTGCCAGCAGTTTTCGGACAGTTGGCACTGAAGCTTTCTTT. It yields the protein CASSFRTVGTEAFF.

The chain uses TRBV7-5 and TRBJ2-5; TRBD1 reflects the table's D call only, with no check against the DNA. TRBV7-5 constitutes a pseudogene. The CDR3 contains 19 residues. CDR3 nucleotide sequence: TGTGCCAGAAGCTTATCTCCCCTTGGCAGGCGACAGGCTCGAGAGACCCAGTACTTC. It yields the protein CARSLSPLGRRQARETQYF.

This sequence joins TRBV7-9 and TRBJ1-6; the match to TRBD1 covers 7 bases. The J segment lost 9 bases and the V segment lost 2 bases, leaving 4 bases of the junction unmatched. The CDR3 is 14 amino acids. Germline lookup yields CDR1 SEHNR and CDR2 FQNEAQ (reference sequence). The CDR3 region is CASSLRQGSSPLHF. The CDR3 DNA reads TGTGCCAGCAGCTTACGACAGGGAAGTTCACCCCTCCACTTT. Filled out from reference TRBV7-9 and TRBJ1-6, the complete variable domain reads DTGVSQNPRHKITKRGQNVTFRCDPISEHNRLYWYRQTLGQGPEFLTYFQNEAQLEKSRLLSDRFSAERPKGSFSTLEIQRTEQGDSAMYLCASSLRQGSSPLHFGNGTRLTVT.

The chain recombines TRBV5-1 with TRBJ1-2; no clear D. The CDR3 is 14 residues long. Trimming took 0 bases from V and 2 from J, leaving 8 bases between them. Germline V gene sequence: CDR1 SGHRS, CDR2 YFSETQ. Here the CDR3 reads CASSLAVANYGYTF. CDR3 nucleotide sequence: TGCGCCAGCAGCTTGGCCGTAGCGAACTATGGCTACACCTTC.

The rearrangement uses TRBV6-5 and TRBJ1-2, with a tentative D call TRBD1 (6 bases). Germline loops: CDR1 MNHEY, CDR2 SVGAGI. This CDR3 contains 14 residues. The V and J ends lost 1 base and 4 bases respectively, with 10 bases between them. This chain's CDR3 is CASSYLRGSYGYTF. The CDR3 nucleotides are TGTGCCAGCAGTTACTTGAGGGGGAGCTATGGCTACACCTTC.

The chain has TRBV27 and TRBJ2-7; D might be TRBD1 (7 bases). V was shortened by 5 bases and J by 4 bases, with 12 bases between the two germline ends. CDR3 length equals 13 residues. From germline, CDR1 is MNHEY and CDR2 SMNVEV (reference sequence). The CDR3 nucleotides are TGTGCCAGCAGTGGTCAGGGGGGTTACGAGCAGTACTTC. It encodes CASSGQGGYEQYF.

V usage is TRBV7-8 and J usage is TRBJ1-2; no firm D call. This CDR3 is built from 16 residues. V gave up 1 base and J gave up 4 bases, with 16 bases separating them. Germline V gene sequence: CDR1 SGHVS, CDR2 FQNEAQ. CDR3 DNA: TGTGCCAGCAGCTTAGAAGGTACCCAACCCGCCTATGGCTACACCTTC. Translated, it gives CASSLEGTQPAYGYTF.